This T cell receptor (beta chain) was identified in a study of T-cell reconstitution after alpha-beta-depleted transplantation in children. Preparation of the TCRbeta library involved a method that used unique molecular identifiers. TCRdb independently ran MiXCR on the PCR reads; one entry per CDR3 protein. This table has more than 15,000 distinct CDR3 sequences, approximately 5.3% appearing once. The CDR3 is made up of 13 amino acids. Between the trimmed V and J ends, which lost 4 bases and 8 bases, there was a span of 11 bases. Germline V gene lookup returns CDR1 LGHNA and CDR2 YSLEER. This clonotype has at least ten counts. Its antigen is as yet unknown. General study findings and limits: Where alpha-beta T cells came from about two months after transplant was reportedly several hundred expanded graft clones. Surviving recipient cells, namely T cells and thymic progenitors, were the source of high day-60 TCRbeta diversity in some patients. T cells produced anew were the main source of T-cell counts and diversity one year after transplant.

The sequence was obtained from a boy younger than 18 with acute lymphoblastic leukemia, due to receive a stem cell transplant. The input for sequencing was PBMCs, taken before TCRalphabeta/CD19-depleted stem cell transplant. This chain links TRBV4-3 with TRBJ2-2; D not resolved. The CDR3 is CASSPQYVGELFF. CDR3 DNA: TGCGCCAGCAGCCCCCAATATGTGGGGGAGCTGTTTTTT.